A selection of T cell receptor beta chains follows, all from one sample in a study of molecular identifiers for immune sequencing clone quantification. Each CDR3 protein is one row after TCRdb ran MiXCR on the PCR reads. The sample yields under 600,000 distinct CDR3 sequences, less than 30% seen once. The specimen was naive CD8+ T cells from blood, with Jurkat cell RNA spiked in. All receptors derive from a human donor in good health. Some libraries in this study had Jurkat cell RNA spiked in. CDR3s include the opening cysteine and the closing phenylalanine or tryptophan. The D gene is left open where the match is weak. The size entry is marked missing in some rows and otherwise reads once, few, many or a size class.

d_gene	j_gene	v_gene	abundance	CDR3aa	CDR3nt
TRBD1	TRBJ1-6	TRBV6-5	NA	CASSHQPDRGNSPLHF	TGTGCCAGCAGTCACCAACCGGACAGGGGGAATTCACCCCTCCACTTT
TRBD2	TRBJ2-7	TRBV4-3	NA	CASSQGRWGGEQSF	TGCGCCAGCAGCCAGGGACGATGGGGGGGGGAGCAGTCCTTC
TRBD2	TRBJ2-3	TRBV2	few	CASSEERGSTDTQYF	TGTGCCAGCAGTGAAGAGCGGGGAAGCACAGATACGCAGTATTTT
NA	TRBJ2-2	TRBV4-3	NA	CASSQTGRAAANTGELFF	TGCGCCAGCAGCCAAACCGGACGGGCCGCCGCGAACACCGGGGAGCTGTTTTTT
TRBD1	TRBJ1-1	TRBV2	NA	CASSDLGTDKNEAFF	TGTGCCAGCAGTGACTTGGGGACAGACAAGAATGAAGCTTTCTTT
NA	TRBJ2-7	TRBV10-3	many	CAIGAFEQYF	TGTGCCATCGGTGCTTTCGAGCAGTACTTC
NA	TRBJ2-7	TRBV5-1	many	CASSLRYEQYF	TGCGCCAGCAGCTTACGCTACGAGCAGTACTTC
TRBD1	TRBJ2-7	TRBV13	NA	CASSSRDRGIYEQYF	TGTGCCAGCAGCTCCCGGGACAGGGGGATCTACGAGCAGTACTTC
TRBD1	TRBJ1-1	TRBV30	many	CAWNRGTEAFF	TGTGCCTGGAACAGGGGCACTGAAGCTTTCTTT
NA	TRBJ2-3	TRBV21-1	NA	CASSKSVGQGAADTQYF	NA
NA	TRBJ2-1	TRBV25-1	NA	CASSDIGTYNEQSF	TGTGCCAGCAGTGATATCGGGACCTACAATGAGCAGTCCTTC
NA	TRBJ2-3	TRBV30	many	CASSRDYTDTQYF	TGTGCCAGTAGCAGGGATTACACAGATACGCAGTATTTT
NA	TRBJ2-3	TRBV28	NA	CASSPYRITDTQYF	TGTGCCAGCAGTCCGTACCGAATCACAGATACGCAGTATTTT
TRBD1	TRBJ1-5	TRBV4-1	many	CASSQGQASQPQHF	TGCGCCAGCAGCCAGGGACAGGCGAGTCAGCCCCAGCATTTT
NA	TRBJ2-5	TRBV5-6	NA	CASLPRGNGETQYF	TGTGCCAGCCTACCCAGGGGTAATGGGGAGACCCAGTACTTC
NA	TRBJ1-6	TRBV19	NA	CASSIGLGVDSPLHF	TGTGCCAGTAGTATTGGTTTGGGAGTTGATTCACCCCTCCACTTT
TRBD2	TRBJ2-7	TRBV4-3	NA	CASSETSGLYEQYF	TGCGCCAGCAGCGAGACTAGCGGACTCTACGAGCAGTACTTC
TRBD2	TRBJ2-7	TRBV28	NA	CATFPAGIYEQYF	TGTGCCACCTTCCCAGCGGGGATCTACGAGCAGTACTTC
NA	TRBJ2-5	TRBV3-1	NA	CASSPILQIGVEETQYF	TGTGCCAGCAGCCCTATCCTCCAGATTGGGGTAGAAGAGACCCAGTACTTC
NA	TRBJ1-6	TRBV6-5	few	CASGYTPSSPLHF	TGTGCCAGCGGTTACACACCTTCTTCACCCCTCCACTTT
TRBD1	TRBJ1-1	TRBV3-1	few	CASSPPGQGFNTEAFF	TGTGCCAGCAGCCCGCCGGGACAGGGCTTTAACACTGAAGCTTTCTTT
TRBD2	TRBJ2-5	TRBV7-6	few	CASSYGLAPETQYF	TGTGCCAGCAGCTACGGACTAGCGCCCGAGACCCAGTACTTC
NA	TRBJ2-7	TRBV7-2	NA	CASSMRQVSSYEQYF	TGTGCCAGCAGCATGCGACAGGTTAGCTCCTACGAGCAGTACTTC
NA	TRBJ1-1	TRBV5-5	many	CASSLHRNTEAFF	TGTGCCAGCAGCTTGCATAGGAACACTGAAGCTTTCTTT
TRBD1	TRBJ2-4	TRBV19	NA	CASTLGQAKNIQYF	TGTGCCAGTACGTTGGGACAGGCCAAAAACATTCAGTACTTC
NA	TRBJ2-5	TRBV28	many	CASSSRGRMETQYF	TGTGCCAGCAGTTCCAGGGGGAGGATGGAGACCCAGTACTTC
TRBD1	TRBJ1-5	TRBV13	many	CASSLGRGRSNQPQHF	TGTGCCAGCAGCTTGGGCAGGGGGCGAAGCAATCAGCCCCAGCATTTT
NA	TRBJ2-7	TRBV24-1	NA	CATSAPGVPYEQYF	TGTGCCACCAGCGCCCCCGGGGTCCCCTACGAGCAGTACTTC
NA	TRBJ2-7	TRBV6-1	NA	CASRQNWQYF	TGTGCCAGCAGGCAGAACTGGCAGTACTTC
TRBD2	TRBJ2-1	TRBV29-1	many	CSVPSSGRTYNEQFF	TGCAGCGTTCCTTCTAGCGGGAGGACCTACAATGAGCAGTTCTTC
TRBD1	TRBJ2-2	TRBV12-3/TRBV12-4	NA	CASSLVPRTGAHTGELFF	TGTGCCAGCAGTTTAGTACCTCGGACAGGGGCGCACACCGGGGAGCTGTTTTTT
NA	TRBJ2-1	TRBV9	few	CASTPRPSYNEQFF	TGTGCCAGCACCCCCCGGCCCTCCTACAATGAGCAGTTCTTC
NA	TRBJ2-1	TRBV24-1	few	CATSARRDQLTNNEQFF	TGTGCCACCAGCGCCCGCCGGGATCAACTCACAAACAATGAGCAGTTCTTC
NA	TRBJ2-7	TRBV7-8	few	CASSHPAKSSYEQYF	TGTGCCAGCAGCCATCCTGCGAAAAGCTCCTACGAGCAGTACTTC
NA	TRBJ2-1	TRBV6-5	NA	CASSGGRGHEQFF	TGTGCCAGCAGTGGCGGACGGGGGCATGAGCAGTTCTTC
NA	TRBJ2-7	TRBV19	many	CASSLGGVREQYF	TGTGCCAGCAGCTTAGGCGGGGTTAGAGAGCAGTACTTC
NA	TRBJ1-4	TRBV5-1	many	CASSLDGADEKLFF	TGCGCCAGCAGCTTGGACGGGGCGGATGAAAAACTGTTTTTT
TRBD2	TRBJ2-1	TRBV12-3/TRBV12-4	NA	CASFLAGIGEQFF	TGTGCCAGCTTCCTAGCGGGGATTGGTGAGCAGTTCTTC
NA	TRBJ2-1	TRBV12-3/TRBV12-4	many	CASSLGFPEQFF	TGTGCCAGCAGTTTAGGCTTTCCCGAGCAGTTCTTC
NA	TRBJ2-7	TRBV2	many	CASSEALRRSSYEQYF	TGTGCCAGCAGTGAAGCGCTTCGGCGGAGCTCCTACGAGCAGTACTTC
TRBD1	TRBJ2-7	TRBV4-3	many	CASSLGDSGYEQYF	TGCGCCAGCAGCCTAGGGGACAGCGGTTACGAGCAGTACTTC
NA	TRBJ2-2	TRBV24-1	NA	CATSDLGSFANTGELFF	TGTGCCACCAGTGATCTGGGCAGCTTCGCGAACACCGGGGAGCTGTTTTTT
NA	TRBJ1-2	TRBV27	NA	CASSLRGENYGYTF	TGTGCCAGCAGTTTGCGGGGAGAAAACTATGGCTACACCTTC
NA	TRBJ2-1	TRBV27	NA	CASSLSLSGPYNEQFF	TGTGCCAGCAGTTTATCGCTAAGCGGGCCTTACAATGAGCAGTTCTTC
NA	TRBJ2-1	TRBV18	few	CASAQGYNEQFF	TGTGCCAGCGCACAGGGTTACAATGAGCAGTTCTTC
NA	TRBJ2-7	TRBV7-2	many	CASSPLLRNEQYF	TGTGCCAGCAGCCCCCTCCTCAGGAACGAGCAGTACTTC
TRBD1	TRBJ2-7	TRBV28	NA	CASSSGQGPYGQYF	TGTGCCAGCAGTAGTGGACAGGGTCCCTACGGGCAGTACTTC
TRBD2	TRBJ2-3	TRBV7-2	many	CASSRTSGSADTQYF	TGTGCCAGCAGCCGAACTAGCGGGAGTGCAGATACGCAGTATTTT
TRBD2	TRBJ2-7	TRBV7-2	few	CASSLASGLAIYEQYF	TGTGCCAGCAGCTTAGCCTCGGGACTAGCCATCTACGAGCAGTACTTC
NA	TRBJ2-2	TRBV20-1	many	CSARDSAVSNTGELFF	TGCAGTGCTAGAGATTCTGCCGTCTCGAACACCGGGGAGCTGTTTTTT
NA	TRBJ2-7	TRBV6-1	NA	CASSEPGSSSYEQYF	TGTGCCAGCAGTGAACCAGGCAGTAGCTCCTACGAGCAGTACTTC
TRBD2	TRBJ2-1	TRBV7-2	many	CASTGLAGTEQFF	TGTGCCAGCACAGGACTAGCGGGCACTGAGCAGTTCTTC
NA	TRBJ1-5	TRBV27	NA	CASSLYYQGNSNQPQHF	TGTGCCAGCAGTTTGTATTACCAGGGGAATAGCAATCAGCCCCAGCATTTT